These 28 T cell receptor beta chains originate from one sample sequenced in a study of blood T cell repertoires in COVID-19. Sequenced by immunoSEQ multiplex PCR; TCRdb stores in-frame clones only, minus some. The sample shows 150,000 to 200,000 clones, roughly 86% of them seen only once. Sequencing was carried out using peripheral blood. Receptors originate from an older man with acute or convalescent COVID-19.

The V gene is TRBV5-4, the J gene TRBJ1-2; 9 nucleotides match TRBD1. Trimming removed 0 bases from V and 4 bases from J; junction bases left unmatched: 4. CDR3 length equals 15 residues. The V gene's germline CDR1 is SGHNT and CDR2 YYREEE (reference sequence). CDR3 nucleotides: TGTGCCAGCAGCTTGGGGGACAGGGCGACCTATGGCTACACCTTC. Its protein is CASSLGDRATYGYTF.

The chain is built from TRBV5-1 and TRBJ1-2; 8 bases map to TRBD1. After removal of 0 bases from V and 1 base from J, the junction contained 2 bases not matched to a gene. From germline, CDR1 is SGHRS and CDR2 YFSETQ. This CDR3 is 15 amino acids long. The CDR3 DNA reads TGCGCCAGCAGCTTGGGGACAGGGAATAACTATGGCTACACCTTC. Its translation: CASSLGTGNNYGYTF.

The chain carries TRBV7-2 and TRBJ2-7, with a possible D match to TRBD2 (5 bases). The germline gives CDR1 SGHTA, CDR2 FQGNSA. The CDR3 covers 13 residues. Trimming removed 2 bases at V and 6 bases at J, with 11 bases between. The CDR3 is CASSLLVAGEQYF. CDR3 bases: TGTGCCAGCAGCTTATTGGTCGCGGGCGAGCAGTACTTC.

The chain carries TRBV7-2 and TRBJ1-2; D is undetermined. Germline V gene lookup returns CDR1 SGHTA and CDR2 FQGNSA. Trimming shortened V by 4 bases and J by 6 bases, and 12 bases separated the two germline ends. The CDR3 is 13 residues long. This CDR3 is CASSSRVGDGYTF. The CDR3, as DNA: TGTGCCAGCAGCTCGAGGGTAGGCGATGGCTACACCTTC.

The chain couples TRBV5-5 to TRBJ1-6; D not resolved. V was pared by 0 bases and J by 18 bases, with 16 bases between. The CDR3 is 13 residues long. Germline values: CDR1 SGHKS, CDR2 YYEKEE (reference sequence). CDR3 nucleotides: TGTGCCAGCAGCTTGGATAGTTTAAGCGTAAACCACTTT. Its translation: CASSLDSLSVNHF.

This sequence joins TRBV11-2 and TRBJ1-4, with a weak D call TRBD1 (6 bases). The CDR3 has 12 amino acids. V was clipped by 5 bases and J by 10 bases, with 11 bases between them. Germline V gene data show CDR1 as SGHAT and CDR2 as FQNNGV. CDR3 in DNA: TGTGCCAGCAGCCCCATACAGGGAAAACTGTTTTTT. Protein sequence: CASSPIQGKLFF.

This clone is a singleton in its sample. The chain recombines TRBV5-1 with TRBJ2-3; D remains unclear. In germline, CDR1 is SGHRS, CDR2 YFSETQ. Deletions cut 2 bases from V and 5 bases from J, with 9 bases between. The CDR3 is 13 amino acids. The CDR3 DNA is TGCGCCAGCAGCTTAGAACCACTAGATACGCAGTATTTT. Translating gives CASSLEPLDTQYF.

The chain couples TRBV5-6 to TRBJ2-7; 15 nucleotides align to TRBD2. J lost 9 bases, V lost 4 bases, and 14 bases had no gene match. Germline assignment: CDR1 SGHDT and CDR2 YYEEEE. The CDR3 is 17 residues long. The chain's CDR3 is CASSPDGGLAGGMGQYF. The DNA of the CDR3 is TGTGCCAGCAGCCCAGACGGCGGACTAGCGGGAGGGATGGGGCAGTACTTC.

The chain combines TRBV5-1 with TRBJ2-7; perhaps TRBD1 as D (6 bases). CDR3 length equals 14 residues. Trimming left V 6 bases short and J 1 base short, with 14 bases between. Per germline, CDR1 SGHRS and CDR2 YFSETQ. CDR3 sequence reads: CASKEQGHSYEQYF. For the CDR3, the DNA is TGCGCCAGCAAGGAACAGGGCCATTCCTACGAGCAGTACTTC.

A few counts support this clone. J is TRBJ2-7 and V is TRBV19; D remains unclear. The V end was cut by 5 bases, the J end by 1 base, with 6 bases between. CDR1 and CDR2 (germline): LNHDA, SQIVND (reference sequence). CDR3 size: 12 residues. The CDR3 DNA is TGTGCCAGTAGTTCCCCATCCTACGAGCAGTACTTC. Translated, it gives CASSSPSYEQYF. Looking up the rest from reference TRBV19 and TRBJ2-7 gives the full variable domain: DGGITQSPKYLFRKEGQNVTLSCEQNLNHDAMYWYRQDPGQGLRLIYYSQIVNDFQKGDIAEGYSVSREKKESFPLTVTSAQKNPTAFYLCASSSPSYEQYFGPGTRLTVT.

The CDR3 coding sequence is TGTGCCAGCAGTGAAGACGGGTTTAGAGGCGAGCAGTACTTC. Translated, it gives CASSEDGFRGEQYF. V is TRBV2 and J is TRBJ2-7; D is undetermined. Trimming pared 1 base from V and 6 bases from J, leaving 13 bases between. The CDR3 has 14 residues. Germline CDR1 SNHLY, CDR2 FYNNEI.

This clone was counted once. The V and J genes are TRBV28 and TRBJ1-1; D is unresolved. CDR3 length equals 15 residues. V lost 6 bases and J 0 bases, leaving 14 bases between the germline ends. The V gene's germline CDR1 is MDHEN and CDR2 SYDVKM. The chain's CDR3 is CASSLRPDLNTEAFF. CDR3 in DNA: TGTGCCAGCAGCTTGAGGCCGGATTTGAACACTGAAGCTTTCTTT. The complete variable domain, with remaining parts taken from reference TRBV28 and TRBJ1-1, reads DVKVTQSSRYLVKRTGEKVFLECVQDMDHENMFWYRQDPGLGLRLIYFSYDVKMKEKGDIPEGYSVSREKKERFSLILESASTNQTSMYLCASSLRPDLNTEAFFGQGTRLTVV.

The gene calls are TRBV10-3 and TRBJ1-5; 7 bases agree with TRBD1. V lost 0 bases and J lost 3; bases outside the gene matches: 2. Germline-derived CDR1 and CDR2 are ENHRY and SYGVKD. The length of the CDR3 is 15 residues. In nucleotides, the CDR3 is TGTGCCATCAGTGAGTCGGGACAGATCAATCAGCCCCAGCATTTT. This codes for CAISESGQINQPQHF.

This sequence joins TRBV7-9 and TRBJ1-2; 8 bases are shared with TRBD1. V shed 5 bases and J 8 bases; nucleotides not matched to a gene: 4. The CDR3 is 12 amino acids. Germline loops: CDR1 SEHNR, CDR2 FQNEAQ (reference sequence). This CDR3 reads CASSLSGGGYTF. CDR3 nucleotide sequence: TGTGCCAGCAGCCTATCAGGGGGCGGCTACACCTTC.

In this sample, this clone turned up a few times. This chain links TRBV2 with TRBJ2-6; D perhaps matches TRBD1 (5 bases). This CDR3 contains 15 residues. The germline V gene has CDR1 SNHLY and CDR2 FYNNEI. The V gene lost 3 bases and the J gene lost 2 bases, with 8 bases spanning the gap. The CDR3 nucleotides read TGTGCCAGCAGTGATTCCAGGGCTGGGGCCAACGTCCTGACTTTC. Translation: CASSDSRAGANVLTF.

The rearrangement links TRBV12-3 or TRBV12-4 to TRBJ2-7; possible D gene TRBD1, 5 bases. The CDR3 runs to 13 residues. V shed 0 bases and J shed 5 bases, with 8 bases lying between them. This CDR3 is CASSLARAHEQYF. The CDR3 nucleotides are TGTGCCAGCAGTTTAGCCAGGGCCCACGAGCAGTACTTC.

The V call is TRBV7-8, the J call TRBJ2-1, with 9 bases matching TRBD2. Germline V CDR1 and CDR2: SGHVS, FQNEAQ. Trimming took 1 base from V and 4 from J; bases not matched to a gene: 2. This CDR3 region has 15 residues. CDR3 bases: TGTGCCAGCAGCTTAGGGGCGGGGGGGTACAATGAGCAGTTCTTC. Its protein is CASSLGAGGYNEQFF.

This rearrangement joins TRBV6-2 or TRBV6-3 to TRBJ1-2; 7 bases line up with TRBD1. The trim removed 0 bases at V and 2 bases at J, leaving 6 bases unmatched. The CDR3 runs 16 residues. Germline CDR1 reads MNHEY; CDR2 reads SVGEGT. CDR3 bases: TGTGCCAGCAGTTACTCAATTCAGACAGGGAACTATGGCTACACCTTC. As protein: CASSYSIQTGNYGYTF.

The chain links TRBV28 to TRBJ1-2, with 11 bases identical to TRBD1. The CDR3 loop spans 17 amino acids. The junction had 12 bases not matched to a gene; V was cut back by 5 bases and J by 4 bases. The germline V gene encodes CDR1 MDHEN and CDR2 SYDVKM. The CDR3 is CASSLWTGGGSSYGYTF. The DNA for the CDR3 is TGTGCCAGCAGTCTCTGGACAGGGGGCGGCTCTAGCTATGGCTACACCTTC.

The chain links TRBV2 to TRBJ2-3; D ambiguous. V dropped 4 bases and J dropped 2 bases, with 4 bases sitting between them. The CDR3 is made up of 12 amino acids. Germline V CDR1 and CDR2: SNHLY, FYNNEI. The DNA for the CDR3 is TGTGCCAGCAGTGCCTACACAGATACGCAGTATTTT. Its translation: CASSAYTDTQYF.

The rearrangement links TRBV5-5 to TRBJ1-2, with D possibly TRBD1 on 6 matching bases. The CDR3 is made up of 16 amino acids. Trimming cost V 0 bases and J 4 bases, with 16 bases left between them. Germline V gene sequence: CDR1 SGHKS, CDR2 YYEKEE (reference sequence). Here the CDR3 reads CASSLVTGTPVYGYTF. For the CDR3, the DNA is TGTGCCAGCAGCTTGGTGACAGGCACCCCCGTCTATGGCTACACCTTC.

CDR3 DNA sequence: TGCGCCAGCAGCCACCCGGACAGGGAAGTCTATGGCTACACCTTC. This codes for CASSHPDREVYGYTF. V and J are TRBV4-1 and TRBJ1-2; 8 positions agree with TRBD1. The J segment lost 4 bases and the V segment lost 3 bases, leaving 7 bases of the junction unmatched. Germline V gene data show CDR1 as MGHRA and CDR2 as YSYEKL. This CDR3 comprises 15 residues.

The rearrangement joins TRBV3-1 (or the pseudogene TRBV3-2) to TRBJ2-1; 8 bases match TRBD2. Germline CDR1 is LGHDT and CDR2 is YNNKEL (reference sequence). This CDR3 spans 17 amino acids. V gave up 4 bases and J gave up 6 bases; unmatched junction bases: 14. Here the CDR3 DNA reads TGTGCCAGCAGCCCCCCTCGGGGGGGCCGCCCCGGCAATGAGCAGTTCTTC. Its protein product is CASSPPRGGRPGNEQFF.

The rearrangement uses TRBV4-2 and TRBJ1-5; 9 nucleotides align to TRBD1. CDR1 and CDR2 from the germline V gene are LGHNA and YNFKEQ. J gave up 1 base and V 4 bases, and 14 bases lay outside the gene matches. This CDR3 contains 19 residues. In DNA form, the CDR3 reads TGTGCCAGCAGCCTGACAGGGGGTGGGTCGGGATGGAGCAATCAGCCCCAGCATTTT. The encoded protein is CASSLTGGGSGWSNQPQHF.

The chain combines TRBV3-1 (or the pseudogene TRBV3-2) with TRBJ1-6, with 10 bases identical to TRBD1. In germline, CDR1 is LGHDT, CDR2 YNNKEL (reference sequence). The trim removed 4 bases at V and 7 bases at J, leaving 10 bases unmatched. The CDR3 is 17 residues long. The CDR3 here is CASSPTWTGGVNSPLHF. The CDR3 nucleotides are TGTGCCAGCAGCCCTACTTGGACAGGGGGGGTGAATTCACCCCTCCACTTT.

This sequence joins TRBV10-3 and TRBJ1-4; tentatively, D is TRBD1 (5 bases). CDR1 is ENHRY, CDR2 SYGVKD, per germline. V was shortened by 0 bases and J by 0 bases, with 14 bases between the two germline ends. The CDR3 loop spans 18 amino acids. CDR3 nucleotide sequence: TGTGCCATCAGTGAGTCTACAGGAAAAGGGTCAACTAATGAAAAACTGTTTTTT. Translated: CAISESTGKGSTNEKLFF.

V and J are TRBV30 and TRBJ2-1; 7 bases are shared with TRBD2. There are 13 residues in the CDR3. J gave up 4 bases and V 8 bases, and 8 bases lay outside the gene matches. Per germline, CDR1 GTSNPN and CDR2 SVGIG (reference sequence). Here the CDR3 reads CAVSGTTYNEQFF. The DNA of the CDR3 is TGTGCCGTTTCCGGGACTACGTACAATGAGCAGTTCTTC.

V usage is TRBV7-3 and J usage is TRBJ2-3, with 8 bases aligning to TRBD2. The germline V gene has CDR1 SGHTA and CDR2 FQGTGA. This CDR3 is 16 amino acids long. The V segment lost 1 base and the J segment 3 bases; nucleotides outside the gene matches: 6. The CDR3 DNA reads TGTGCCAGCAGCTTAAAGGTCGGGGGGGCGACAGATACGCAGTATTTT. Protein product: CASSLKVGGATDTQYF.